These T cell receptor beta chains were read from a single sample in a study of cytomegalovirus exposure and HLA in healthy donors. Profiled with immunoSEQ multiplex PCR; TCRdb holds only in-frame clones, not every one. Counted here are more than 140,000 clones, about 89% occurring once; the ten biggest clones make up 2.5% to 4%. The sequencing input was PBMCs. The receptors were sampled from a woman under 30 in good health and CMV-seropositive. Each CDR3 is given with its conserved first and last residue. Fields, in order: D gene, J gene, V gene, clone size, CDR3 protein, CDR3 DNA. A D gene is named only where the DNA matches it firmly. Not all rows give a size; the values are once, few, many and, for expanded clones, a class.

TRBD2 TRBJ2-1 TRBV6-5 . CASSLAGGAVLQFF TGTGCCAGCAGTTTAGCGGGAGGGGCGGTGTTGCAGTTCTTC
. TRBJ2-2 TRBV7-8 . CASSAQGWTGELFF TGTGCCAGCAGCGCTCAGGGGTGGACCGGGGAGCTGTTTTTT
. TRBJ1-5 TRBV5-1 . CASSLGQGKQPQHF TGCGCCAGCAGCTTGGGGCAGGGGAAACAGCCCCAGCATTTT
. TRBJ2-2 TRBV6-5 . CASSSEKNTGELFF TGTGCCAGCAGTTCGGAGAAGAACACCGGGGAGCTGTTTTTT
TRBD2 TRBJ2-3 TRBV6-5 . CASTLSGTRTDTQYF TGTGCCAGCACTCTTAGCGGGACCCGCACAGATACGCAGTATTTT
. TRBJ2-1 TRBV5-1 once CASSWGAHNEQFF TGCGCCAGCAGCTGGGGAGCTCACAATGAGCAGTTCTTC
. TRBJ1-5 TRBV28 . CASSLGRRENSNQPQHF TGTGCCAGCAGTTTAGGACGCAGGGAAAATAGCAATCAGCCCCAGCATTTT
. TRBJ2-5 TRBV4-3 once CASSQSLVLQETQYF TGCGCCAGCAGTCAATCCTTGGTACTACAAGAGACCCAGTACTTC
TRBD1 TRBJ2-7 TRBV7-9 . CASSSNTGDEQYF TGTGCCAGCAGCTCCAACACAGGGGACGAGCAGTACTTC
TRBD1 TRBJ1-1 TRBV5-5 few CASSLTGGGREAFF TGTGCCAGCAGCCTGACAGGGGGCGGTCGCGAAGCTTTCTTT
TRBD1 TRBJ2-5 TRBV7-2 . CASSPRGPQETQYF TGTGCCAGCAGCCCAAGGGGGCCCCAAGAGACCCAGTACTTC
TRBD2 TRBJ2-1 TRBV15 . CATSNSGGAHEQFF TGTGCCACCAGCAACTCGGGAGGAGCCCATGAGCAGTTCTTC
TRBD2 TRBJ2-1 TRBV30 once CAWSVLRTSGRGNEQFF TGTGCCTGGAGTGTTCTAAGGACTAGCGGGAGGGGCAATGAGCAGTTCTTC
. TRBJ2-7 TRBV7-9 . CASSLDVLTGTQPTEQYF TGTGCCAGCAGCTTAGACGTTTTAACCGGGACACAGCCTACCGAGCAGTACTTC
TRBD1 TRBJ2-7 TRBV7-4 . CASSSGGPSYEQYF TGTGCCAGCAGCTCAGGGGGTCCTAGCTACGAGCAGTACTTC